Listed below are T cell receptor beta chains from one sample, sequenced in a study of early stage breast cancer tumors. Here immunoSEQ multiplex PCR was the method, and the copy in TCRdb shows in-frame clones only, minus some. This table holds around 53,000 clones, 75% to 95% found once. The sequencing sample was made of blood. Source of these receptors: a person aged 70 to 80 with breast cancer. Each CDR3 is given with its conserved first and last residue. D genes are given only for firm matches. The size entry is marked missing in some rows and otherwise reads once, few, many or a size class.

clone_size | j_call | d_call | v_call | cdr3_nt | cdr3_aa
few | TRBJ1-2 | TRBD1 | TRBV7-2 | TGTGCCAGCAGCTTCTCAACAGGGGATGGCTACACCTTC | CASSFSTGDGYTF
NA | TRBJ2-7 | TRBD2 | TRBV7-2 | TGTGCCAGCAGCCCGTTCGGGGGGGTTCCTTCCTACGAGCAGTACTTC | CASSPFGGVPSYEQYF
NA | TRBJ2-7 | TRBD1 | TRBV7-6 | TGTGCCAGCAGCCCAGGGGGCCCATTCTCCTACGAGCAGTACTTC | CASSPGGPFSYEQYF
once | TRBJ1-5 | NA | TRBV7-2 | TGTGCCAGCAGCTTAGTTGCAGGCGCCAGCAATCAGCCCCAGCATTTT | CASSLVAGASNQPQHF
NA | TRBJ2-6 | TRBD1 | TRBV29-1 | TGCAGCGTCGGGACAGGGGGCCTCCACTCTGGGGCCAACGTCCTGACTTTC | CSVGTGGLHSGANVLTF
NA | TRBJ2-3 | TRBD2 | TRBV6-1 | TGTGCCAGCTATACATTTAGCGGGAGGGGGAATACGCAGTATTTT | CASYTFSGRGNTQYF
once | TRBJ2-6 | TRBD1 | TRBV30 | TGTGCCTGGAGAGGGACAGGGGAACCTGGGGCCAACGTCCTGACTTTC | CAWRGTGEPGANVLTF
NA | TRBJ2-5 | NA | TRBV5-1 | TGCGCCAGCAGCTGGGGAGGAGGACAAGAGACCCAGTACTTC | CASSWGGGQETQYF
NA | TRBJ1-6 | TRBD1 | TRBV5-4 | TGTGCCAGCAGCGGGACAGGGCTCGGTTCACCCCTCCACTTT | CASSGTGLGSPLHF
NA | TRBJ2-4 | TRBD2 | TRBV7-9 | TGTGCCAGCAGCCCCGCGGGAGTAGCGAGCGACATTCAGTACTTC | CASSPAGVASDIQYF
once | TRBJ1-3 | NA | TRBV27 | TGTGCCAGTGGTATACAGAGCACTGGAAACACCATATATTTT | CASGIQSTGNTIYF
NA | TRBJ2-5 | TRBD2 | TRBV27 | TGTGCCAGCAGCCCGACTAGCGGGGGGGCCGAGACCCAGTACTTC | CASSPTSGGAETQYF
NA | TRBJ1-6 | NA | TRBV18 | TGTGCCAGCTCACCGCTGGGGCATTCACCCCTCCACTTT | CASSPLGHSPLHF
once | TRBJ2-2 | NA | TRBV2 | TGTGCCAGCAGTGACAGGTGGAACACCGGGGAGCTGTTTTTT | CASSDRWNTGELFF
NA | TRBJ1-4 | NA | TRBV7-6 | TGTGCCAGCAGCTATCGGGGGGTAGGGGAAAAACTGTTTTTT | CASSYRGVGEKLFF
NA | TRBJ2-1 | TRBD1 | TRBV9 | TGTGCCAGCAGCGTAGAGTTCGCAGGGGGCGCGGAGAAGCAGTTCTTC | CASSVEFAGGAEKQFF
NA | TRBJ1-2 | NA | TRBV30 | TGTGCCTGGAGTGTACACGCCTATGGCTACACCTTC | CAWSVHAYGYTF
NA | TRBJ2-5 | TRBD1 | TRBV6-5 | TGTGCCAGCAGAAGGGACAGGGATAGAGAGACCCAGTACTTC | CASRRDRDRETQYF
once | TRBJ2-3 | NA | TRBV5-1 | TGCGCCAGCAGCGGAGGTGTCACAGATACGCAGTATTTT | CASSGGVTDTQYF
NA | TRBJ1-1 | NA | TRBV28 | TGTGCCACTTCCGGGGGGTTTAACACTGACGAAGCTTTCTTT | CATSGGFNTDEAFF
NA | TRBJ2-5 | TRBD2 | TRBV5-6 | TGTGCCAGCAGGGGGGGGACCGTAGAGACCCAGTACTTC | CASRGGTVETQYF
NA | TRBJ2-1 | TRBD2 | TRBV19 | TGTGCCAGTAGTATAGATTGGGGGACTAGCGGGGTGGTTGAGCAGTTCTTC | CASSIDWGTSGVVEQFF
NA | TRBJ1-1 | NA | TRBV4-1 | TGCGCCAGCAGCCTCCCGGACAGAGTAAACACTGAAGCTTTCTTT | CASSLPDRVNTEAFF
NA | TRBJ2-3 | TRBD2 | TRBV5-1 | TGCGCCAGCAGCTTGGGGGGGGCGACTAGCGGGGCCACAGATACGCAGTATTTT | CASSLGGATSGATDTQYF
NA | TRBJ1-2 | TRBD1 | TRBV5-1 | TGCGCCAGCAGCTTGGCTGGGCAGGGGGCCGGGTATGGCTACACCTTC | CASSLAGQGAGYGYTF
few | TRBJ2-1 | TRBD2 | TRBV6-5 | TGTGCCAGCAGTTACGGACTAGCGGGAGCTTTGGAGCAGTTCTTC | CASSYGLAGALEQFF
NA | TRBJ1-1 | TRBD1 | TRBV10-2 | TGCGCCAGCAGTGAGTTGACAGGGGGCATGACTGAAGCTTTCTTT | CASSELTGGMTEAFF
NA | TRBJ1-2 | TRBD1 | TRBV5-4 | TGTGCCAGCAGCCGGGACAGACTAGGTGGGGTAAATGGCTACACCTTC | CASSRDRLGGVNGYTF
NA | TRBJ2-1 | NA | TRBV5-6 | TGTGCCAGCAGCTTGATAGCGGCCCCCCCCAATGAGCAGTTCTTC | CASSLIAAPPNEQFF
NA | TRBJ2-7 | TRBD2 | TRBV29-1 | TGCAGCGTTGGGACTAGCGGGTCCTACGAGCAGTACTTC | CSVGTSGSYEQYF
NA | TRBJ2-7 | NA | TRBV6-5 | TGTGCCAGCAGTTCCGCAGGGGTCGAGCAGTACTTC | CASSSAGVEQYF
NA | TRBJ2-1 | NA | TRBV5-8 | TGTGCCAGCAGCCCCAGGGGAAGCTCCTACAATGAGCAGTTCTTC | CASSPRGSSYNEQFF